This T cell receptor (beta chain) originates from a study of blood T cell repertoires in COVID-19. At the level of the study: PBMCs, B-cell-depleted T cells, or T cells provided the cDNA or gDNA that made up the material.

Source study methods: Estimated nucleated cell counts came from reference gene primer amplification. Data came from immunoSEQ multiplex PCR; TCRdb stores just in-frame clones and leaves some out. Clonal size and the V and J genes are those of that table, whereas D and trimming came from the DNA. In the table there are about 380,000 clones, approximately 90% of which are singletons. Each participant's cohort was designated according to participant-reported clinical history. For recovered donors of Cohort 3, there were two negative PCRs, clearance, or symptom resolution. Germline V gene data show CDR1 as SGDLS and CDR2 as YYNGEE. The CDR3 sequence is 15 residues long. J lost 4 bases, V lost 0 bases, and 2 bases had no gene match.

The sample was PBMCs or T cells enriched from blood (not recorded which). The chain carries TRBV9 and TRBJ1-3; 9 nucleotides agree with TRBD1. This clonotype was obtained from a woman between 18 and 30 years old who had recovered from COVID-19. CDR3 nucleotides: TGTGCCAGCAGCGTAGATGGACAGGGGGGAAACACCATATATTTT. This sequence encodes CASSVDGQGGNTIYF.